The next 27 T cell receptor beta chains were all read from a single sample in a study of blood T cell repertoires in COVID-19. Only in-frame clones appear in the TCRdb table, and some are missing; sequencing was by immunoSEQ multiplex PCR. In the table there are some 300,000 clones, approximately 89% of which are singletons. Sequencing used peripheral blood. Receptor source: a woman aged 30 to 39 with COVID-19, enrolled during active disease.

V and J are TRBV19 and TRBJ1-6; TRBD1 might be the D (6 bases). This CDR3 comprises 15 residues. Trimming removed 5 bases at V and 9 bases at J, with 17 bases between. The V gene's germline CDR1 is LNHDA and CDR2 SQIVND (reference sequence). Here the CDR3 DNA reads TGTGCCAGTAGTTTAACGCAGGGGTATGGTTCACCCCTCCACTTT. This encodes CASSLTQGYGSPLHF.

The CDR3 bases are TGCGCCAGCAGCCAAGACGGACACCTTAATGAAAAACTGTTTTTT. Translating it yields CASSQDGHLNEKLFF. The rearrangement links TRBV4-3 to TRBJ1-4, with D maybe TRBD1 (5 bases). CDR3 length: 15 amino acids. Trimming left V 0 bases short and J 4 bases short, with 9 bases between. Germline CDR1 and CDR2: LGHNA and YSLEER.

The chain carries TRBV14 and TRBJ1-5; maybe TRBD1 (5 bases). CDR1 is SGHDN, CDR2 FVKESK, per germline. The length of the CDR3 is 16 residues. Between the trimmed V and J ends, which lost 1 base and 7 bases, there was a span of 17 bases. The CDR3 nucleotides read TGTGCCAGCAGCCAAGGGGGGAGGGCGAGAAACCAGCCCCAGCATTTT. This encodes CASSQGGRARNQPQHF.

V usage is TRBV27 and J usage is TRBJ1-1; 10 nucleotides align to TRBD1. Per germline, CDR1 MNHEY and CDR2 SMNVEV (reference sequence). The CDR3 runs 16 residues. The ends lost 4 bases at V and 7 bases at J; junction bases unmatched: 12. DNA for the CDR3: TGTGCCAGCAGTTCGTCCGGGACAGGGGTTTATGGTGAAGCTTTCTTT. This codes for CASSSSGTGVYGEAFF.

The V gene is TRBV11-2, the J gene TRBJ2-5; TRBD2 agrees at 15 bases. With 0 bases clipped from V and 1 base from J, the junction kept 6 bases outside the gene matches. CDR3 length: 19 amino acids. Germline lookup yields CDR1 SGHAT and CDR2 FQNNGV. CDR3: CASSLELGLAGGAQETQYF. As DNA, the CDR3 is TGTGCCAGCAGCTTAGAATTGGGACTAGCGGGGGGTGCCCAAGAGACCCAGTACTTC.

This clone was detected only a few times. The chain combines TRBV5-1 with TRBJ1-1, with unresolved D. In germline, CDR1 is SGHRS, CDR2 YFSETQ. This CDR3 comprises 14 residues. V lost 3 bases, J lost 4 bases, and 13 bases lay in between. CDR3 DNA: TGCGCCAGCAGCTACCAGCGGAGTTCCACTGAAGCTTTCTTT. Translated: CASSYQRSSTEAFF.

The chain carries TRBV4-1 and TRBJ1-2, with D tentatively TRBD1 (6 bases). The CDR3 is 18 amino acids. Per germline, CDR1 MGHRA and CDR2 YSYEKL. The germline V and J ends were trimmed by 1 base and 5 bases, with 23 bases remaining between them. Written as DNA, the CDR3 is TGCGCCAGCAGCCAAGGGAAAGCTCAGGGGCTTTCGACATATGGCTACACCTTC. Its translation is CASSQGKAQGLSTYGYTF.

The rearrangement links TRBV5-1 to TRBJ1-5; D perhaps matches TRBD1 (5 bases). This CDR3 comprises 19 residues. Germline CDR1 SGHRS, CDR2 YFSETQ. V gave up 4 bases and J gave up 0 bases, with 23 bases separating them. In DNA, the CDR3 is TGCGCCAGCAGCCTCCTTTGGGGAGGGGAAACCGATAGCAATCAGCCCCAGCATTTT. Protein: CASSLLWGGETDSNQPQHF.

The J gene is TRBJ1-6, the V gene TRBV27, with D unresolved. The CDR3 runs 14 residues. Deletions cut 5 bases from V and 6 bases from J, with 11 bases between. CDR1 and CDR2 from the germline V gene are MNHEY and SMNVEV (reference sequence). Here the CDR3 reads CASSIRGSNSPLHF. The CDR3 DNA reads TGTGCCAGCAGTATAAGAGGTAGTAATTCACCCCTCCACTTT.

The chain joins TRBV19 to TRBJ2-2; tentatively, D is TRBD1 (6 bases). With 3 bases removed from V and 3 bases from J, the gap between germline ends came to 11 bases. The CDR3 extends over 15 amino acids. Germline V gene sequence: CDR1 LNHDA, CDR2 SQIVND (reference sequence). CDR3 in amino acids: CASSILGADTGELFF. The CDR3 DNA reads as TGTGCCAGTAGTATTCTGGGGGCTGACACCGGGGAGCTGTTTTTT.

The V and J genes are TRBV30 and TRBJ1-1, with D possibly being TRBD1 (5 bases). Deletions cut 2 bases from V and 1 base from J, with 11 bases between. This CDR3 has 14 residues. Germline-derived CDR1 and CDR2 are GTSNPN and SVGIG (reference sequence). The CDR3 DNA reads as TGTGCCTGGAGTCTCACGGGGGGGAACACTGAAGCTTTCTTT. This gives the protein CAWSLTGGNTEAFF.

The chain recombines TRBV27 with TRBJ1-6, with a weak D call TRBD1 (5 bases). V was trimmed by 2 bases and J by 9 bases, leaving 11 bases between them. The CDR3 spans 14 residues. CDR1 is MNHEY and CDR2 is SMNVEV in the germline V gene (reference sequence). CDR3 nucleotides: TGTGCCAGCAGTTTACCAGGGCCTGGTTCACCCCTCCACTTT. Protein: CASSLPGPGSPLHF.

J is TRBJ1-5 and V is TRBV10-3; 7 bases line up with TRBD1. This CDR3 has 14 amino acids. Germline loops: CDR1 ENHRY, CDR2 SYGVKD. V shed 6 bases and J 3 bases; nucleotides not matched to a gene: 5. CDR3 DNA: TGTGCCATCAGCCAGGGGGGAAACAATCAGCCCCAGCATTTT. Translated: CAISQGGNNQPQHF.

This chain links TRBV21-1 with TRBJ2-7; the table assigns TRBD2, which was not confirmed against the DNA. TRBV21-1 is a pseudogene. CDR3 length: 16 residues. The CDR3 loop is CASSKGLAGEVYEQYV. The CDR3 coding sequence is TGTGCCAGCAGCAAGGGACTAGCGGGGGAGGTCTACGAGCAGTACGTC.

The V call is TRBV24-1, the J call TRBJ2-3; TRBD2 aligns across 12 bases. Germline V gene sequence: CDR1 KGHDR, CDR2 SFDVKD. Unmatched junction bases numbered 8, after V lost 5 bases and J lost 9 bases. CDR3 length: 15 amino acids. The CDR3 sequence is CATSGTSGEVETQYF. For the CDR3, the DNA is TGTGCCACCAGTGGGACTAGCGGGGAGGTGGAGACGCAGTATTTT.

The rearrangement uses TRBV9 and TRBJ2-5, with 9 bases lining up with TRBD2. The length of the CDR3 is 16 residues. The germline V gene encodes CDR1 SGDLS and CDR2 YYNGEE. With 4 bases clipped from V and 4 bases from J, the junction kept 11 bases outside the gene matches. The CDR3 protein is CASSSVAGGPRETQYF. Written as DNA, the CDR3 is TGTGCCAGCAGCTCCGTTGCGGGGGGGCCTCGAGAGACCCAGTACTTC. Filled out from reference TRBV9 and TRBJ2-5, the complete variable domain reads DSGVTQTPKHLITATGQRVTLRCSPRSGDLSVYWYQQSLDQGLQFLIQYYNGEERAKGNILERFSAQQFPDLHSELNLSSLELGDSALYFCASSSVAGGPRETQYFGPGTRLLVL.

Concerning this clone itself: Other DNA sequences in this specimen translate into the identical CDR3. V is TRBV4-2 and J is TRBJ2-3; 10 bases fit TRBD2. J lost 3 bases, V lost 3 bases, and 3 bases had no gene match. The CDR3 is 15 amino acids. Germline lookup yields CDR1 LGHNA and CDR2 YNFKEQ. The CDR3 nucleotides read TGTGCCAGCAGCCAGAGCGGGGGGGCAACAGATACGCAGTATTTT. Translation gives CASSQSGGATDTQYF.

V gene TRBV19 combines with J gene TRBJ1-2; 11 nucleotides agree with TRBD1. The CDR3 runs 17 residues. V dropped 2 bases and J dropped 5; count of bases not matched to a gene: 10. Germline CDR1 reads LNHDA; CDR2 reads SQIVND (reference sequence). In DNA, the CDR3 is TGTGCCAGTAGTATAATGGACAGGGGGCGCTTTGGATATGGCTACACCTTC. Its translation: CASSIMDRGRFGYGYTF.

This clone was recorded a few times. The genes are TRBV6-6 and TRBJ1-5; TRBD1 might be the D (5 bases). This CDR3 spans 16 amino acids. The germline V gene has CDR1 MNHNY and CDR2 SVGAGI (reference sequence). Trimming took off 2 bases at V and 2 bases at J, with 13 bases between the two ends. For the CDR3, the DNA is TGTGCCAGCAGTTACGGAGGGGTAGTGGGCAATCAGCCCCAGCATTTT. Translating gives CASSYGGVVGNQPQHF.

J is TRBJ2-2 and V is TRBV4-1, with 8 bases lining up with TRBD2. V dropped 6 bases and J dropped 0; count of bases not matched to a gene: 15. This CDR3 spans 19 amino acids. The germline V gene has CDR1 MGHRA and CDR2 YSYEKL. This CDR3 is CASRLGGGGGGTNTGELFF. CDR3 coding DNA: TGCGCCAGCAGACTTGGGGGTGGCGGCGGGGGGACGAACACCGGGGAGCTGTTTTTT.

The chain recombines TRBV7-9 with TRBJ2-3; a possible D gene is TRBD2 (6 bases). This CDR3 spans 16 amino acids. The V end lost 5 bases, the J end lost 2 bases, and 17 bases lay between the germline ends. Germline loops: CDR1 SEHNR, CDR2 FQNEAQ (reference sequence). The CDR3 DNA is TGTGCCAGCAGCACCGCCGGGCTAGCGCCCACAGATACGCAGTATTTT. This translates into CASSTAGLAPTDTQYF.

The V gene is TRBV19, the J gene TRBJ1-4; 7 bases agree with TRBD1. From germline, CDR1 is LNHDA and CDR2 SQIVND (reference sequence). The CDR3 extends over 15 amino acids. With 8 bases clipped from V and 3 bases from J, the junction kept 9 bases outside the gene matches. The CDR3 loop is CASDPRTGPNEKLFF. The CDR3 nucleotides read TGTGCCAGTGATCCTCGGACAGGCCCTAATGAAAAACTGTTTTTT.

J is TRBJ1-1 and V is TRBV5-1; 7 nucleotides line up with TRBD1. The CDR3 length is 15 residues. V trimming: 0 bases; J trimming: 4 bases; junction bases outside the gene matches: 6. Per germline, CDR1 SGHRS and CDR2 YFSETQ. Written as DNA, the CDR3 is TGCGCCAGCAGCTTGGGCAGGGGGTCGGGCACTGAAGCTTTCTTT. This gives the protein CASSLGRGSGTEAFF. The full variable domain, its missing parts supplied by reference TRBV5-1 and TRBJ1-1, is KAGVTQTPRYLIKTRGQQVTLSCSPISGHRSVSWYQQTPGQGLQFLFEYFSETQRNKGNFPGRFSGRQFSNSRSEMNVSTLELGDSALYLCASSLGRGSGTEAFFGQGTRLTVV.

The J gene is TRBJ1-3, the V gene TRBV5-1; D is unresolved. The V end was cut by 0 bases, the J end by 1 base, with 17 bases between. Germline assignment: CDR1 SGHRS and CDR2 YFSETQ. The CDR3 covers 18 residues. The chain's CDR3 is CASSLGVAPILSGNTIYF. The DNA of the CDR3 is TGCGCCAGCAGCTTGGGTGTCGCTCCAATCCTATCTGGAAACACCATATATTTT.

The chain has TRBV6-5 and TRBJ1-2; D is ambiguous. CDR1 is MNHEY, CDR2 SVGAGI, per germline. V was trimmed by 4 bases and J by 7 bases, leaving 10 bases between them. The CDR3 consists of 12 residues. This CDR3 reads CASSFSGSGYTF. The CDR3 bases are TGTGCCAGCAGTTTTTCAGGCTCTGGCTACACCTTC.

J is TRBJ2-3 and V is TRBV5-1; TRBD2 matches 9 bases. The CDR3 consists of 15 residues. Germline CDR1 is SGHRS and CDR2 is YFSETQ. V gave up 2 bases and J gave up 2 bases; unmatched junction bases: 3. The CDR3 here is CASSLQRGVTDTQYF. CDR3 in DNA: TGCGCCAGCAGCTTACAGCGGGGGGTCACAGATACGCAGTATTTT. The complete variable domain, with remaining parts taken from reference TRBV5-1 and TRBJ2-3, reads KAGVTQTPRYLIKTRGQQVTLSCSPISGHRSVSWYQQTPGQGLQFLFEYFSETQRNKGNFPGRFSGRQFSNSRSEMNVSTLELGDSALYLCASSLQRGVTDTQYFGPGTRLTVL.

This chain uses TRBV28 with TRBJ1-6; possible D gene TRBD1, 5 bases. The germline CDR1 and CDR2 sequences are MDHEN and SYDVKM. This CDR3 is 14 amino acids long. The V and J ends lost 6 bases and 9 bases respectively, with 15 bases between them. In DNA, the CDR3 is TGTGCCAGCAGCCTGCTTCAGGGCAGTTCACCCCTCCACTTT. Amino acids: CASSLLQGSSPLHF.